This T cell receptor beta chain originates from a study of identical twins. Healthy Caucasian individuals made up all the donors. Study findings and constraints: In cord blood, abundant beta clonotypes had fewer insertions; memory showed no trend. Rather than following the same donors, the conclusions depended on cross-sectional statistical analysis.

V was pared by 6 bases and J by 2 bases, with 13 bases between. The CDR3 totals 13 residues. Germline CDR1 is SQVTM and CDR2 is ANQGSEA. TCRdb redid the calling of the 5' RACE reads with MiXCR, one entry per CDR3 protein. Altogether 450,000 to 600,000 distinct CDR3 sequences are present, under 25% being singletons, with the ten largest covering more than 0.4%. This clonotype was seen a few times. No antigen is known for it. These same data were also listed under a study on yellow fever vaccine responses in identical twins. This second study says: Vaccine-induced T cell responses in twins were reportedly observed to appear partly convergent, partly personalized.

This sequence was found in a woman aged 18-29 years in good health. The chain combines TRBV29-1 with TRBJ2-5; possible D gene TRBD1, 6 bases. Sequencing input: CD4+ T cells sorted from blood. CDR3 protein: CSVTEGVQETQYF. The CDR3 DNA reads as TGCAGCGTCACTGAGGGGGTTCAAGAGACCCAGTACTTC.